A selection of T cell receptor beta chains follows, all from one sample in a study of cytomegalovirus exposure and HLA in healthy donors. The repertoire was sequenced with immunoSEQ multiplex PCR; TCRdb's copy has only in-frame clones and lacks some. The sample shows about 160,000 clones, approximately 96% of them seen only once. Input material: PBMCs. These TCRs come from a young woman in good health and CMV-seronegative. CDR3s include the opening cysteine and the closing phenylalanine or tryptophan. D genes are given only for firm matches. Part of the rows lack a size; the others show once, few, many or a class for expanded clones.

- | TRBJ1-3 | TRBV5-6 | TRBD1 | CASSHGTVGGNTIYF | TGTGCCAGCAGCCACGGGACAGTGGGTGGAAACACCATATATTTT
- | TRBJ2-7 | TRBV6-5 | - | CASRPGTGAYEQYF | TGTGCCAGCAGGCCAGGGACTGGGGCCTACGAGCAGTACTTC
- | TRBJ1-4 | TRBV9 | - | CASSFGEGVGEKLFF | TGTGCCAGCAGCTTCGGAGAGGGGGTGGGGGAAAAACTGTTTTTT
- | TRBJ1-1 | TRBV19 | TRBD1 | CASRPGQGNTEAFF | TGTGCCAGCAGACCGGGACAGGGGAACACTGAAGCTTTCTTT
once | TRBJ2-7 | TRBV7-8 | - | CASSLAPGYEQYF | TGTGCCAGCAGCTTAGCCCCGGGTTACGAGCAGTACTTC
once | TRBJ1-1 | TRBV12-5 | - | CASGLVPCPERCRNTEAFF | TGTGCTAGTGGTTTGGTACCTTGCCCGGAGAGGTGTCGGAACACTGAAGCTTTCTTT
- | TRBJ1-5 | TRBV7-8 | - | CASSETTGGVGQPQHF | TGTGCCAGCAGCGAAACGACTGGGGGCGTGGGTCAGCCCCAGCATTTT
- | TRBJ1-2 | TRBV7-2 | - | CASSSGLGYGYTF | TGTGCCAGCAGCTCAGGGTTAGGCTATGGCTACACCTTC
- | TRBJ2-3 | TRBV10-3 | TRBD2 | CATKSGGSTDTQYF | TGTGCCACCAAAAGCGGGGGCAGCACAGATACGCAGTATTTT
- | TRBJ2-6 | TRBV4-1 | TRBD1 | CASSHWDSSSGANVLTF | TGCGCCAGCAGCCATTGGGACAGCTCGTCTGGGGCCAACGTCCTGACTTTC
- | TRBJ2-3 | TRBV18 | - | CASSPPIGGRDTQYF | TGTGCCAGCTCACCACCCATCGGGGGGCGCGATACGCAGTATTTT
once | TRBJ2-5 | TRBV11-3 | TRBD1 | CASSPGQGEGETQYF | TGTGCCAGCAGCCCCGGACAGGGGGAGGGAGAGACCCAGTACTTC
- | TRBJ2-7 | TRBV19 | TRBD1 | CASSTSLRGQGYEQYF | TGTGCCAGTAGTACCTCACTGAGGGGACAGGGCTACGAGCAGTACTTC
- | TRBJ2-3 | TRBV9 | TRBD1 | CASSHRRDSSTDTQYF | TGTGCCAGCAGCCATCGTCGGGACAGCTCCACAGATACGCAGTATTTT
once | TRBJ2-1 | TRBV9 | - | CASSLRAHYNEQFF | TGTGCCAGCAGCCTCAGGGCCCATTACAATGAGCAGTTCTTC